This T cell receptor beta chain came from a study of blood T cell repertoires in COVID-19. Turning to the study itself: Donors in the United States, Italy and Spain gave samples during acute or convalescent COVID-19. T cells, B-cell-depleted T cells, or PBMCs supplied cDNA or gDNA.

This clone was seen a single time. The CDR3 totals 15 residues. J lost 8 bases, V lost 5 bases, and 11 bases had no gene match. Germline CDR1 and CDR2: LNHDA and SQIVND (reference sequence). In the original processing: Quantification of nucleated cells was approximated via reference gene primer amplification. Libraries were prepared by immunoSEQ multiplex PCR; TCRdb keeps only in-frame clonotypes and omits some of them. V and J calls and clone size are as listed in that table; D and trimming were resolved from the DNA. Found here are approximately 150,000 clones, roughly 84% of them singletons; the top ten hold about 8%.

The rearrangement links TRBV19 to TRBJ2-1; 8 nucleotides line up with TRBD2. This TCR was recovered from a woman aged 60 to 75 with acute or convalescent COVID-19. The sequenced sample was peripheral blood. CDR3 DNA sequence: TGTGCCAGTAGTCCCCGGGGGGGGGCTAGGGATGAGCAGTTCTTC. Amino acids: CASSPRGGARDEQFF. The full variable domain, its missing parts supplied by reference TRBV19 and TRBJ2-1, is DGGITQSPKYLFRKEGQNVTLSCEQNLNHDAMYWYRQDPGQGLRLIYYSQIVNDFQKGDIAEGYSVSREKKESFPLTVTSAQKNPTAFYLCASSPRGGARDEQFFGPGTRLTVL.